The sequence of this T cell receptor beta chain was determined in a study of cytomegalovirus exposure and HLA in healthy donors. Study results and limitations: Presence/absence results assume similar sequencing depth per donor, which may not hold.

Primers for the PCR totalled 60 Vbeta and 13 Jbeta. Sequencing was performed with immunoSEQ multiplex PCR; in TCRdb, only in-frame clones are kept and a portion is missing. The sample gives 200,000 to 300,000 clones, just under 80% of which show up once; about 0.5% is in the top ten. As regards this clone: Its target is unknown.

Germline trimming cut 2 bases from V and 4 bases from J; bases unmatched to any gene: 5. This CDR3 spans 16 amino acids. From germline, CDR1 is SGHVS and CDR2 FNYEAQ. This clonotype was obtained from a boy aged 5-17 years in good health and CMV-seronegative. J is TRBJ2-1 and V is TRBV7-6, with TRBD2 matching over 10 bases. The material sequenced was PBMCs. The CDR3 sequence: CASSLWSSGSYNEQFF. Here the CDR3 DNA reads TGTGCCAGCAGCTTATGGTCTAGCGGGAGTTACAATGAGCAGTTCTTC.